Shown below are 8 T cell receptor beta chains from a single sample sequenced in a study of OX40 agonist ivuxolimab in advanced cancers. Assay used: immunoSEQ multiplex PCR; TCRdb lists only in-frame clones, some missing. The sample contains more than 65,000 clones, 85% of which appear only once. Sequencing was performed on CD4+ or CD8+ T cells sorted from blood, taken in a trial of the OX40 agonist ivuxolimab. These receptors were obtained from an adult with an advanced solid tumor such as melanoma, head and neck, liver or kidney cancer.

The chain is built from TRBV5-1 and TRBJ1-1; no reliable D call. V was shortened by 3 bases and J by 3 bases, with 12 bases between the two germline ends. The CDR3 has 14 residues. Germline V gene lookup returns CDR1 SGHRS and CDR2 YFSETQ. CDR3 in amino acids: CASSSEGIDTEAFF. CDR3 bases: TGCGCCAGCAGCTCCGAAGGGATTGACACTGAAGCTTTCTTT. Together with reference TRBV5-1 and TRBJ1-1, the CDR3 gives the full variable domain: KAGVTQTPRYLIKTRGQQVTLSCSPISGHRSVSWYQQTPGQGLQFLFEYFSETQRNKGNFPGRFSGRQFSNSRSEMNVSTLELGDSALYLCASSSEGIDTEAFFGQGTRLTVV.

Here the CDR3 reads CAWCLAGQAFSGNTIYF. The CDR3 DNA reads as TGTGCCTGGTGCCTCGCGGGACAGGCATTCTCTGGAAACACCATATATTTT. The genes are TRBV30 and TRBJ1-3; 8 bases line up with TRBD1. Per germline, CDR1 GTSNPN and CDR2 SVGIG (reference sequence). CDR3 length equals 17 residues. The junction had 12 bases not matched to a gene; V was cut back by 5 bases and J by 0 bases.

J is TRBJ2-7 and V is TRBV7-2; no reliable D call. V lost 5 bases, J lost 6 bases, and 11 bases lay in between. Per germline, CDR1 SGHTA and CDR2 FQGNSA. The CDR3 consists of 12 residues. In nucleotides, the CDR3 is TGTGCCAGCAGCGCAGTAGCACCCGAGCAGTACTTC. Protein: CASSAVAPEQYF.

This chain links TRBV28 with TRBJ1-2; 7 positions match TRBD1. Germline V CDR1 and CDR2: MDHEN, SYDVKM. This CDR3 has 13 residues. J gave up 7 bases and V 2 bases, and 4 bases lay outside the gene matches. The CDR3 protein is CASSLGQAGGYTF. The CDR3 coding sequence is TGTGCCAGCAGTTTAGGACAGGCGGGTGGCTACACCTTC.

This clone was recorded a few times. The genes are TRBV19 and TRBJ2-2, with D perhaps TRBD1 (5 bases). Trimming removed 6 bases at V and 2 bases at J, with 13 bases between. The CDR3 loop spans 15 amino acids. Germline V gives CDR1 LNHDA, CDR2 SQIVND (reference sequence). CDR3 DNA: TGTGCCAGTAGCCCAGGGTCCACTAACACCGGGGAGCTGTTTTTT. Protein product: CASSPGSTNTGELFF. The whole variable domain, remainder taken from reference TRBV19 and TRBJ2-2, is DGGITQSPKYLFRKEGQNVTLSCEQNLNHDAMYWYRQDPGQGLRLIYYSQIVNDFQKGDIAEGYSVSREKKESFPLTVTSAQKNPTAFYLCASSPGSTNTGELFFGEGSRLTVL.

This chain joins TRBV6-4 and TRBJ2-4, with a tentative D call TRBD1 (5 bases). The CDR3 has 16 amino acids. Germline CDR1 reads MRHNA; CDR2 reads SNTAGT. Trimming took 4 bases from V and 0 from J, leaving 13 bases between them. The CDR3 nucleotides read TGTGCCAGCAGTGCCGGACAAAAGCTAGCCAAAAACATTCAGTACTTC. Its translation is CASSAGQKLAKNIQYF.

Here the CDR3 DNA reads TGCGCCAGCAGCCAAGAACCCTCCAGGGGGCTTGGAAACACCATATATTTT. Translating gives CASSQEPSRGLGNTIYF. This chain links TRBV4-1 with TRBJ1-3, with 8 bases lining up with TRBD1. The length of the CDR3 is 17 residues. Per the germline V gene, CDR1 is MGHRA and CDR2 is YSYEKL. Trimming at V came to 0 bases and at J to 3 bases, leaving 7 bases not matched to a gene.

The V gene is TRBV28, the J gene TRBJ2-3; D could derive from TRBD1 or TRBD2 (5 bases each). The CDR3 length is 16 residues. With 5 bases removed from V and 5 bases from J, the gap between germline ends came to 20 bases. Germline V gene lookup returns CDR1 MDHEN and CDR2 SYDVKM. CDR3 sequence: CASSTPRGVSGDTQYF. CDR3 in DNA: TGTGCCAGCAGTACGCCCCGGGGCGTCAGCGGAGATACGCAGTATTTT.